These 11 T cell receptor beta chains share one sample of origin, sequenced in a study of monozygotic twins with cystic fibrosis. The data were produced by immunoSEQ multiplex PCR, yet TCRdb's version contains in-frame clones alone and is incomplete. The sample lists roughly 25,000 clones, 80% to 95% occurring once. The sequencing input was blood. All receptors derive from a girl aged 2-15 years with cystic fibrosis.

The V gene is TRBV11-2, the J gene TRBJ2-1; D perhaps matches TRBD2 (5 bases). The CDR3 length is 15 residues. Deletions cut 3 bases from V and 8 bases from J, with 17 bases between. CDR1 and CDR2 (germline): SGHAT, FQNNGV. CDR3 sequence (DNA): TGTGCCAGCAGCTTCGAACGGTCGAGGGTCTATGAGCAGTTCTTC. It encodes CASSFERSRVYEQFF.

The chain combines TRBV2 with TRBJ1-3, with a weak D call TRBD1 (6 bases). This CDR3 has 17 amino acids. Germline V lookup: CDR1 SNHLY, CDR2 FYNNEI. The ends were cut back, 1 base at V and 3 bases at J, with 16 bases in the middle. The CDR3 DNA follows: TGTGCCAGCAGTGAAGAAGCAGGGGAGAGGTTTGGAAACACCATATATTTT. This gives the protein CASSEEAGERFGNTIYF.

The rearrangement joins TRBV19 to TRBJ2-3, with 8 nucleotides matching TRBD1. V gave up 5 bases and J gave up 1 base; unmatched junction bases: 5. In germline, CDR1 is LNHDA, CDR2 SQIVND (reference sequence). The CDR3 sequence is 15 residues long. The CDR3 DNA is TGTGCCAGTAGTGGGGCAGGGGGCGGCACAGATACGCAGTATTTT. It encodes CASSGAGGGTDTQYF.

The rearrangement links TRBV18 to TRBJ1-1; D ambiguous. This CDR3 is built from 16 residues. CDR1 and CDR2 (germline): KGHSH, LQKENI. The germline V and J ends were trimmed by 3 bases and 0 bases, with 14 bases remaining between them. The CDR3 here is CASSPGRGRVNTEAFF. For the CDR3, the DNA is TGTGCCAGCTCACCTGGTCGCGGGAGGGTGAACACTGAAGCTTTCTTT.

This chain joins TRBV7-2 and TRBJ2-5; TRBD2 matches at 9 bases. V shed 3 bases and J 7 bases; nucleotides not matched to a gene: 9. Germline V lookup: CDR1 SGHTA, CDR2 FQGNSA. This CDR3 contains 15 residues. The CDR3 loop is CASSLISGGGGTQYF. CDR3 bases: TGTGCCAGCAGCTTGATTAGCGGGGGAGGAGGGACCCAGTACTTC.

In nucleotides, the CDR3 is TGTGCCAGCAGTCCACTATTGGGGACAGGGGTCGACTACGAGCAGTACTTC. This gives the protein CASSPLLGTGVDYEQYF. The V call is TRBV27, the J call TRBJ2-7; 10 nucleotides agree with TRBD1. The germline V gene has CDR1 MNHEY and CDR2 SMNVEV (reference sequence). J gave up 3 bases and V 5 bases, and 13 bases lay outside the gene matches. The CDR3 consists of 17 residues.

The chain combines TRBV29-1 with TRBJ1-2; the D is unclear. With 4 bases removed from V and 0 bases from J, the gap between germline ends came to 12 bases. This CDR3 has 14 amino acids. In germline, CDR1 is SQVTM, CDR2 ANQGSEA. This chain's CDR3 is CSVVRGRANYGYTF. As DNA, the CDR3 is TGCAGCGTTGTTCGTGGAAGGGCTAACTATGGCTACACCTTC.

The CDR3 spells CASSEEVTSSYGYTF. The CDR3 nucleotides are TGTGCCAGCAGTGAAGAGGTTACGTCCTCCTATGGCTACACCTTC. The genes are TRBV2 and TRBJ1-2, with D unresolved. Trimming took 1 base from V and 4 from J, leaving 13 bases between them. Germline V lookup: CDR1 SNHLY, CDR2 FYNNEI. The CDR3 extends over 15 amino acids.

The chain has TRBV5-6 and TRBJ2-3; 11 bases fit TRBD2. This CDR3 is built from 16 residues. Germline CDR1 reads SGHDT; CDR2 reads YYEEEE. The V and J ends lost 2 bases and 2 bases, in that order; junction bases with no gene match: 4. This chain's CDR3 is CASSFRLAGHTDTQYF. The CDR3 coding sequence is TGTGCCAGCAGCTTTAGACTAGCGGGGCACACAGATACGCAGTATTTT.

CDR3 coding DNA: TGTGCCAGCAGCGTATCACCGGGACAGATTTACGAGCAGTACTTC. Amino acids: CASSVSPGQIYEQYF. The rearrangement links TRBV9 to TRBJ2-7, with 7 bases lining up with TRBD1. Trimming at V came to 1 base and at J to 4 bases, leaving 8 bases not matched to a gene. The germline CDR1 and CDR2 sequences are SGDLS and YYNGEE. The CDR3 consists of 15 residues.

The genes are TRBV30 and TRBJ1-1, with a weak D call TRBD1 (5 bases). The CDR3 runs 17 residues. The V end was cut by 2 bases, the J end by 3 bases, with 22 bases between. In germline, CDR1 is GTSNPN, CDR2 SVGIG (reference sequence). CDR3 amino acids: CAWSKRHIKRGDTEAFF. The CDR3 DNA reads as TGTGCCTGGAGTAAGCGACACATTAAGAGGGGAGACACTGAAGCTTTCTTT. Full variable domain (missing parts from reference TRBV30 and TRBJ1-1): SQTIHQWPATLVQPVGSPLSLECTVEGTSNPNLYWYRQAAGRGLQLLFYSVGIGQISSEVPQNLSASRPQDRQFILSSKKLLLSDSGFYLCAWSKRHIKRGDTEAFFGQGTRLTVV.